The sequence of this T cell receptor beta chain was determined in a study of blood T cell repertoires in COVID-19. Sequencing used immunoSEQ multiplex PCR; TCRdb keeps in-frame clones, though not all of them. The sample carries about 200,000 clones, around 81% recorded once. This clone was detected once. V was clipped by 6 bases and J by 3 bases; unmatched bases: 2. CDR1 is MDHEN and CDR2 is SYDVKM in the germline V gene. The CDR3 has 12 amino acids. The clonotype was recovered from a woman between 65 and 79 years old with acute or convalescent COVID-19. Sequences were obtained from peripheral blood. V usage is TRBV28 and J usage is TRBJ2-7; 7 positions agree with TRBD1. Written as DNA, the CDR3 is TGTGCCAGCAGACAGGGGAACTACGAGCAGTACTTC. As protein: CASRQGNYEQYF.